One sample yielded the 24 T cell receptor beta chains listed below, sequenced in a study of T cells after yellow fever vaccination. MiXCR, applied by TCRdb to the 5' RACE reads, yields one record per CDR3 protein. The table has some 300,000 distinct CDR3 sequences, roughly 7.5% seen once. Source: PBMCs, taken approximately 47 days after the first yellow fever vaccination. The receptors stem from a man aged 18 to 35 who received the YFV17D yellow fever vaccine.

In its sample, this clonotype was seen a few times. The rearrangement uses TRBV5-1 and TRBJ1-2, with a possible D match to TRBD1 (5 bases). CDR3 size: 14 residues. The V gene's germline CDR1 is SGHRS and CDR2 YFSETQ. Trimming removed 0 bases at V and 2 bases at J, with 8 bases between. The CDR3 region is CASSLEPGNYGYTF. In DNA form, the CDR3 reads TGCGCCAGCAGCTTGGAGCCAGGGAACTATGGCTACACCTTC.

The rearrangement uses TRBV2 and TRBJ2-3; D call uncertain. The CDR3 length is 14 residues. Germline V gene lookup returns CDR1 SNHLY and CDR2 FYNNEI. Trimming removed 0 bases from V and 6 bases from J, with 10 bases in between. CDR3 sequence (DNA): TGTGCCAGCAGTGAAGCGCCGATCCGGGATACGCAGTATTTT. Translating gives CASSEAPIRDTQYF.

In this sample, this clonotype turned up a few times. The CDR3 loop is CASGLYTEAFF. CDR3 bases: TGTGCCAGCGGTTTATACACTGAAGCTTTCTTT. The V call is TRBV7-2, the J call TRBJ1-1; no clear D gene. CDR3 length: 11 residues. Germline assignment: CDR1 SGHTA and CDR2 FQGNSA. V dropped 8 bases and J dropped 3 bases, with 7 bases sitting between them.

This rearrangement joins TRBV6-5 to TRBJ2-2; 7 nucleotides align to TRBD1. Germline V gene sequence: CDR1 MNHEY, CDR2 SVGAGI. J lost 3 bases, V lost 2 bases, and 9 bases had no gene match. The CDR3 consists of 17 residues. DNA for the CDR3: TGTGCCAGCAGTTACAGACCCGGGACAGTAGACACCGGGGAGCTGTTTTTT. Translated: CASSYRPGTVDTGELFF.

This clonotype appeared a few times. Written as DNA, the CDR3 is TGTGCCAGCAGGGGCGGGCCGAACACTGAAGCTTTCTTT. Amino acids: CASRGGPNTEAFF. The chain links TRBV6-6 to TRBJ1-1; D gene unclear. V lost 6 bases and J lost 1, with 9 bases in between. CDR3 length: 13 amino acids. Germline CDR1 is MNHNY and CDR2 is SVGAGI (reference sequence).

This clonotype appeared a few times. V is TRBV5-1 and J is TRBJ2-1; D possibly corresponds to TRBD1 (5 bases). V was shortened by 0 bases and J by 7 bases, with 14 bases between the two germline ends. Germline CDR1 SGHRS, CDR2 YFSETQ. CDR3 length equals 15 residues. The CDR3 loop is CASSLALTDTNEQFF. The CDR3 DNA reads as TGCGCCAGCAGCTTGGCCCTGACAGACACTAATGAGCAGTTCTTC. The full variable domain, rest sourced from reference TRBV5-1 and TRBJ2-1, is KAGVTQTPRYLIKTRGQQVTLSCSPISGHRSVSWYQQTPGQGLQFLFEYFSETQRNKGNFPGRFSGRQFSNSRSEMNVSTLELGDSALYLCASSLALTDTNEQFFGPGTRLTVL.

This clonotype was seen repeatedly, ten times or more. The chain carries TRBV5-1 and TRBJ1-2, with D perhaps matching TRBD1 (5 bases). This CDR3 is built from 12 residues. V was pared by 7 bases and J by 8 bases, with 15 bases between. The V gene's germline CDR1 is SGHRS and CDR2 YFSETQ. CDR3 DNA sequence: TGCGCCAGCGCTGGGGGGAAGGGAGGCTACACCTTC. It specifies CASAGGKGGYTF.

This chain joins TRBV27 and TRBJ2-1, with 7 bases matching TRBD1. This CDR3 is built from 16 residues. Germline CDR1 and CDR2: MNHEY and SMNVEV (reference sequence). Trimming at V came to 3 bases and at J to 7 bases, leaving 12 bases not matched to a gene. The CDR3 region has the DNA TGTGCCAGCAGTTTCTTGGCGACAGGGTATAGGAATGAGCAGTTCTTC. It is translated as CASSFLATGYRNEQFF.

In this sample, this clonotype turned up a few times. The chain uses TRBV7-9 and TRBJ1-2, with D unresolved. Trimming pared 1 base from V and 4 bases from J, leaving 10 bases between. CDR1 is SEHNR and CDR2 is FQNEAQ in the germline V gene (reference sequence). This CDR3 is built from 14 residues. The CDR3, as DNA: TGTGCCAGCAGCTTAGAGGTGCGGGGCTATGGCTACACCTTC. Translation gives CASSLEVRGYGYTF.

This clonotype was counted a few times. The chain joins TRBV6-2 or TRBV6-3 to TRBJ2-1, with 12 bases aligning to TRBD2. Germline V CDR1 and CDR2: MNHEY, SVGEGT. CDR3 length equals 17 residues. Trimming removed 6 bases from V and 6 bases from J; junction bases left unmatched: 12. Here the CDR3 DNA reads TGTGCCAGCAGGCACCCCCCCCTAGCGGGGGGGCTCAATGAGCAGTTCTTC. Translated, it gives CASRHPPLAGGLNEQFF.

This clonotype was observed at least ten times. The genes are TRBV12-3 or TRBV12-4 and TRBJ1-2, with 8 nucleotides matching TRBD1. The CDR3 covers 15 residues. V gave up 4 bases and J gave up 7 bases; unmatched junction bases: 11. CDR3 nucleotides: TGTGCCAGCAGTTCACCAACAGACAGGGGTCGTGGCTACACCTTC. Translating it yields CASSSPTDRGRGYTF.

This clonotype was counted a few times. This chain links TRBV6-5 with TRBJ2-3, with TRBD1 matching over 9 bases. The CDR3 extends over 14 amino acids. V dropped 4 bases and J dropped 5; count of bases not matched to a gene: 4. Germline-derived CDR1 and CDR2 are MNHEY and SVGAGI. This CDR3 is CASSSQGAEDTQYF. The CDR3 region has the DNA TGTGCCAGCAGTTCACAGGGGGCCGAAGATACGCAGTATTTT.

The chain combines TRBV12-3 or TRBV12-4 with TRBJ2-2, with D unclear. Between the trimmed V and J ends, which lost 10 bases and 1 base, there was a span of 10 bases. This CDR3 has 13 amino acids. Here the CDR3 reads CAIRAENTGELFF. The CDR3 DNA reads TGTGCCATCCGAGCAGAGAACACCGGGGAGCTGTTTTTT.

This clonotype was detected many times. The chain employs TRBV29-1 and TRBJ2-2, with D possibly TRBD2 on 5 matching bases. Germline values: CDR1 SQVTM, CDR2 ANQGSEA. Trimming pared 0 bases from V and 1 base from J, leaving 6 bases between. The CDR3 runs to 14 residues. Here the CDR3 reads CSVEDGGNTGELFF. CDR3 DNA: TGCAGCGTTGAAGATGGAGGGAACACCGGGGAGCTGTTTTTT.

The table lists this clonotype with many counts. The chain recombines TRBV10-1 with TRBJ2-7; TRBD1 matches at 8 bases. The germline V gene encodes CDR1 WNHNN and CDR2 SYGVQD (reference sequence). This CDR3 spans 18 amino acids. V gave up 0 bases and J gave up 2 bases; unmatched junction bases: 12. In DNA form, the CDR3 reads TGCGCCAGCAGTGAGTCGACTTTTGGACAGGGAGGAACCTACGAGCAGTACTTC. This translates into CASSESTFGQGGTYEQYF.

The gene calls are TRBV27 and TRBJ1-2, with TRBD1 as a possible D gene (5 bases). Germline assignment: CDR1 MNHEY and CDR2 SMNVEV (reference sequence). The V end lost 5 bases, the J end lost 5 bases, and 21 bases lay between the germline ends. The CDR3 spans 16 residues. The CDR3 sequence is CASSHLPPGQNYGYTF. DNA of the CDR3: TGTGCCAGCAGTCACCTCCCCCCCGGACAAAATTATGGCTACACCTTC.

This rearrangement joins TRBV29-1 to TRBJ2-7; tentative D call: TRBD1 (6 bases). Germline values: CDR1 SQVTM, CDR2 ANQGSEA. This CDR3 spans 12 amino acids. V lost 5 bases and J 3 bases, leaving 11 bases between the germline ends. The CDR3 sequence: CSVNQGNYEQYF. The CDR3 DNA is TGCAGCGTTAACCAGGGGAACTACGAGCAGTACTTC.

There are a few counts of this clonotype. The rearrangement joins TRBV4-3 to TRBJ2-3; D gene ambiguous. The V and J ends lost 3 bases and 1 base respectively, with 2 bases between them. Germline V gene sequence: CDR1 LGHNA, CDR2 YSLEER. The length of the CDR3 is 12 residues. The DNA of the CDR3 is TGCGCCAGCAGCCACGGCACAGATACGCAGTATTTT. Protein: CASSHGTDTQYF.

V usage is TRBV11-2 and J usage is TRBJ2-1; 9 bases line up with TRBD2. After removal of 1 base from V and 0 bases from J, the junction contained 7 bases not matched to a gene. Per germline, CDR1 SGHAT and CDR2 FQNNGV. The CDR3 length is 18 residues. CDR3 DNA: TGTGCCAGCAGCTTAGGGAGAAGCGGGGGGAGCTCCTACAATGAGCAGTTCTTC. Its translation is CASSLGRSGGSSYNEQFF.

This clonotype has more than one count but fewer than ten. The chain uses TRBV7-2 and TRBJ2-1; 10 bases match TRBD2. CDR1 is SGHTA and CDR2 is FQGNSA in the germline V gene. Trimming took 7 bases from V and 2 from J; bases not matched to a gene: 2. The CDR3 spans 14 residues. The CDR3 DNA follows: TGTGCCAGCAACGGACTAGCGGCCTACAATGAGCAGTTCTTC. It specifies CASNGLAAYNEQFF.

This chain joins TRBV7-2 and TRBJ2-7, with 7 nucleotides matching TRBD2. The germline gives CDR1 SGHTA, CDR2 FQGNSA. Trimming removed 1 base from V and 2 bases from J; junction bases left unmatched: 11. The CDR3 length is 17 residues. The CDR3 loop reads CASSLGRVNGLAYEQYF. The CDR3, as DNA: TGTGCCAGCAGCTTAGGCCGGGTCAACGGACTAGCCTACGAGCAGTACTTC.

In this sample, this clonotype turned up a few times. V and J are TRBV20-1 and TRBJ2-1; 8 bases are a match to TRBD2. J was trimmed by 8 bases and V by 6 bases; bases with no gene match: 15. This CDR3 has 15 amino acids. Germline loops: CDR1 DFQATT, CDR2 SNEGSKA (reference sequence). The DNA of the CDR3 is TGCAGTGCATCCACTATATCGGGGGGGCTTTATGAGCAGTTCTTC. Translated: CSASTISGGLYEQFF.

The chain uses TRBV5-6 and TRBJ2-7; 11 positions match TRBD2. V was clipped by 4 bases and J by 3 bases; unmatched bases: 9. Per the germline V gene, CDR1 is SGHDT and CDR2 is YYEEEE. There are 16 residues in the CDR3. The CDR3, as DNA: TGTGCCAGCAGCCCCTCGATGGGACTAGCGGTCTACGAGCAGTACGTC. Translating gives CASSPSMGLAVYEQYV.

The V call is TRBV15, the J call TRBJ1-3, with 9 bases lining up with TRBD1. CDR1 and CDR2 from the germline V gene are LNHNV and YYDKDF (reference sequence). This CDR3 is 16 amino acids long. Trimming took 3 bases from V and 0 from J; bases not matched to a gene: 3. DNA of the CDR3: TGTGCCACCAGCAGCCAGGGACAGGGCTCTGGAAACACCATATATTTT. Protein: CATSSQGQGSGNTIYF.